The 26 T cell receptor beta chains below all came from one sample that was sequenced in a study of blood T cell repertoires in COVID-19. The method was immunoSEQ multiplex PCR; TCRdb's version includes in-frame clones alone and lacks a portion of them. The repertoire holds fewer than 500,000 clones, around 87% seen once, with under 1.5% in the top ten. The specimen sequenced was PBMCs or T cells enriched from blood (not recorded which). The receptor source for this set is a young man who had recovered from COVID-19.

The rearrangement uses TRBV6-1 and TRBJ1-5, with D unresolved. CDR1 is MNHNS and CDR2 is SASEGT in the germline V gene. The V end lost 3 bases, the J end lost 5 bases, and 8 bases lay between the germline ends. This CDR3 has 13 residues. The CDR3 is CASSDNSYQPQHF. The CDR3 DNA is TGTGCCAGCAGTGACAACAGTTATCAGCCCCAGCATTTT.

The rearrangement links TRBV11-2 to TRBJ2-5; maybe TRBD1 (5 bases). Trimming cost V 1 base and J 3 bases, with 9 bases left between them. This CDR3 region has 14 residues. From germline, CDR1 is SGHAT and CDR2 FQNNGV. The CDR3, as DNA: TGTGCCAGCAGCTTAGCGACAGTTAAAGAGACCCAGTACTTC. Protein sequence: CASSLATVKETQYF.

CDR3 DNA: TGCGCCAGCAGCCAAGAGACAGGGGGACGGGGCTACACCTTC. Translated, it gives CASSQETGGRGYTF. This chain connects TRBV4-3 to TRBJ1-2; 9 bases line up with TRBD1. With 0 bases clipped from V and 8 bases from J, the junction kept 4 bases outside the gene matches. Germline-derived CDR1 and CDR2 are LGHNA and YSLEER. The CDR3 loop spans 14 amino acids.

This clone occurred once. CDR3 sequence reads: CASSDRAPYEQYF. In nucleotides, the CDR3 is TGTGCCAGCAGTGACAGGGCCCCCTACGAGCAGTACTTC. The rearrangement links TRBV27 to TRBJ2-7, with 7 nucleotides matching TRBD1. The trim removed 5 bases at V and 2 bases at J, leaving 3 bases unmatched. This CDR3 contains 13 residues. Looked up from germline, CDR1 is MNHEY and CDR2 is SMNVEV (reference sequence).

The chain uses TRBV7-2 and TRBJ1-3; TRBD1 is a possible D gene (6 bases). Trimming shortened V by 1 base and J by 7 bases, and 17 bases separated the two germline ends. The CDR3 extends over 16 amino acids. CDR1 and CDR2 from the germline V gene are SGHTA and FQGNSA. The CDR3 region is CASSLGTDPMWNTIYF. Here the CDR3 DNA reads TGTGCCAGCAGCTTAGGGACAGATCCGATGTGGAACACCATATATTTT.

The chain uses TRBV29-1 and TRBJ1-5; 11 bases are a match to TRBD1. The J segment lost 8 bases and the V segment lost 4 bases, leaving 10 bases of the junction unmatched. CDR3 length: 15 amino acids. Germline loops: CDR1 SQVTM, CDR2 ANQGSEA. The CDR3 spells CSVGDRGLGREPQHF. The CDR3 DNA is TGCAGCGTTGGGGACAGGGGGTTGGGTAGGGAGCCCCAGCATTTT.

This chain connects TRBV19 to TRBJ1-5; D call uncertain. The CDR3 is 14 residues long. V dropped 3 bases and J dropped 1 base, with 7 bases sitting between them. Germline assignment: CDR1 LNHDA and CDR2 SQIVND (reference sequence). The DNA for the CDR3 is TGTGCCAGTAGTATGAGAGAGAGCAATCAGCCCCAGCATTTT. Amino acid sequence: CASSMRESNQPQHF.

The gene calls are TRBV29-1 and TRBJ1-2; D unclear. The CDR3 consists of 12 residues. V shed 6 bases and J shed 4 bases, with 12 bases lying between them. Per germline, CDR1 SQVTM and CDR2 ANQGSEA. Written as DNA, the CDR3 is TGCAGCGTCCATGACGGAGCCTATGGCTACACCTTC. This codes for CSVHDGAYGYTF.

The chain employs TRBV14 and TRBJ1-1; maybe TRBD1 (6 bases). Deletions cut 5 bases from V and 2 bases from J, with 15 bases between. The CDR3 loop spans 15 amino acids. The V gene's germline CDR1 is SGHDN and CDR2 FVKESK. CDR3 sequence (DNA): TGTGCCAGCAGCACCCCCGGGACACTTAACACTGAAGCTTTCTTT. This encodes CASSTPGTLNTEAFF.

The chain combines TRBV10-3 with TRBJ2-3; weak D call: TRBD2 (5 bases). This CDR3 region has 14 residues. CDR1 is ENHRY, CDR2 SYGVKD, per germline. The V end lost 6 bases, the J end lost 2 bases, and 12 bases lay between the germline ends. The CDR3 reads CAIRGGSYTDTQYF. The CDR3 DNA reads TGTGCCATCAGGGGCGGGTCTTACACAGATACGCAGTATTTT.

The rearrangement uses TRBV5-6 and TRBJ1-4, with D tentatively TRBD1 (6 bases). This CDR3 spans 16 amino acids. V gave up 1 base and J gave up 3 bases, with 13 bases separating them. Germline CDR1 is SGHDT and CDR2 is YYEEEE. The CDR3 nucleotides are TGTGCCAGCAGCTTGCTTGCGGGGGCGGCTAATGAAAAACTGTTTTTT. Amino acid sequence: CASSLLAGAANEKLFF.

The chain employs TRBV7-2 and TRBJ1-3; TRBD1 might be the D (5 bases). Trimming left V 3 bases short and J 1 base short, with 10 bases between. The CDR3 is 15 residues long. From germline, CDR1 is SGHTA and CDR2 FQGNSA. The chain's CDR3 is CASSFLGGSGNTIYF. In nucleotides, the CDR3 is TGTGCCAGCAGCTTCCTCGGGGGGTCTGGAAACACCATATATTTT.

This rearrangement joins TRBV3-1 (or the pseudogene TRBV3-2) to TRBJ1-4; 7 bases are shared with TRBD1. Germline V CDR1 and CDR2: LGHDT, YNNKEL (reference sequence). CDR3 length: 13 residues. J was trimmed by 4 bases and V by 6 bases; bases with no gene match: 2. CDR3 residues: CASRRQGNEKLFF. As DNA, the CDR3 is TGTGCCAGCAGACGACAGGGTAATGAAAAACTGTTTTTT.

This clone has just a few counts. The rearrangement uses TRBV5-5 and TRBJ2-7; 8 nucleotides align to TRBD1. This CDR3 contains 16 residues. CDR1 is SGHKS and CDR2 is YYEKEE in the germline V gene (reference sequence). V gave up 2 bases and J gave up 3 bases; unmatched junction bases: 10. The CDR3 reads CASSFIPGQANYEQYF. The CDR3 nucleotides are TGTGCCAGCAGCTTCATCCCGGGACAGGCCAACTACGAGCAGTACTTC. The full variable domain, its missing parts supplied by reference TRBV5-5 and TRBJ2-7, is DAGVTQSPTHLIKTRGQQVTLRCSPISGHKSVSWYQQVLGQGPQFIFQYYEKEERGRGNFPDRFSARQFPNYSSELNVNALLLGDSALYLCASSFIPGQANYEQYFGPGTRLTVT.

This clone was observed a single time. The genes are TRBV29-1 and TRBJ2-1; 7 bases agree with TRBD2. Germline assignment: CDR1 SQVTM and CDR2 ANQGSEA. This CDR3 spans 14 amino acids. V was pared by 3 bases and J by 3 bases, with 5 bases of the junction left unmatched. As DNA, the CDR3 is TGCAGCGTTGATTCCTGGACTAGCTACAATGAGCAGTTCTTC. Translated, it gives CSVDSWTSYNEQFF.

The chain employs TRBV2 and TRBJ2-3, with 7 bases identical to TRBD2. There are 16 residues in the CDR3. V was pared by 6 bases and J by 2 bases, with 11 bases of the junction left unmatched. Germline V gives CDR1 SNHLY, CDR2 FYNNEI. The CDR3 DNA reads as TGTGCCAGCAGCCATCCGGGGCGGGGGAACACAGATACGCAGTATTTT. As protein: CASSHPGRGNTDTQYF.

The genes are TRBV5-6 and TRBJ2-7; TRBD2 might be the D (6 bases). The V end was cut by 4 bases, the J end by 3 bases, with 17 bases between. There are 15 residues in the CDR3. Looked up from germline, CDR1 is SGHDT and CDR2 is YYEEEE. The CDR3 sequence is CASSPVTRTFYEQYF. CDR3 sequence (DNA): TGTGCCAGCAGCCCCGTGACTAGAACATTCTACGAGCAGTACTTC.

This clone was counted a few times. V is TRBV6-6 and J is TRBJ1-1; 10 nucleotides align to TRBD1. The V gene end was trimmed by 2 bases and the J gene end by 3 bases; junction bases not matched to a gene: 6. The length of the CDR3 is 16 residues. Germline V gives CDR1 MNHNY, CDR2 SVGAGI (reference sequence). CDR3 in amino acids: CASSYPRTGGDTEAFF. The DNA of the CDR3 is TGTGCCAGCAGTTACCCCCGGACAGGGGGAGACACTGAAGCTTTCTTT.

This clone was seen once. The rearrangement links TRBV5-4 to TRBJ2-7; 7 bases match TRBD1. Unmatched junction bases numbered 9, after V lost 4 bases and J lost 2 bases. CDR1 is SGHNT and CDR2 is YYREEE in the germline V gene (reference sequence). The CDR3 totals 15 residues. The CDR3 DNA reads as TGTGCCAGCAGCCCCCCCGGGACAGTTCCCTACGAGCAGTACTTC. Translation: CASSPPGTVPYEQYF.

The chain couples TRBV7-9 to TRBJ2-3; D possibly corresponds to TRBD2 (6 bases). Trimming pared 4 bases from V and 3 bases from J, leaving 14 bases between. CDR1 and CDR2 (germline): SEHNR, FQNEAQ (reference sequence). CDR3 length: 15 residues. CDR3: CASSSEGSSTDTQYF. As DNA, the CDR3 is TGTGCCAGCAGCTCGGAGGGGAGTTCTACAGATACGCAGTATTTT.

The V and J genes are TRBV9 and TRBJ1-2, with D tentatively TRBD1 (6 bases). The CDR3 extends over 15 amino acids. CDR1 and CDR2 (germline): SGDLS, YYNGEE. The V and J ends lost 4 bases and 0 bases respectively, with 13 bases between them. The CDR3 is CASSLRTEANYGYTF. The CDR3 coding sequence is TGTGCCAGCAGCCTACGGACAGAAGCTAACTATGGCTACACCTTC. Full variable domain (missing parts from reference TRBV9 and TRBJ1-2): DSGVTQTPKHLITATGQRVTLRCSPRSGDLSVYWYQQSLDQGLQFLIQYYNGEERAKGNILERFSAQQFPDLHSELNLSSLELGDSALYFCASSLRTEANYGYTFGSGTRLTVV.

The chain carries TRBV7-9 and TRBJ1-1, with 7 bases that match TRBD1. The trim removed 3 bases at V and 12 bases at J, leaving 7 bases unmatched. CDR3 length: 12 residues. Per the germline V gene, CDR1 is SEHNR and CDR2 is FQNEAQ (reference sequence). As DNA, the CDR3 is TGTGCCAGCAGCTTGTTCGACAGGGTGCCTTTCTTT. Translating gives CASSLFDRVPFF.

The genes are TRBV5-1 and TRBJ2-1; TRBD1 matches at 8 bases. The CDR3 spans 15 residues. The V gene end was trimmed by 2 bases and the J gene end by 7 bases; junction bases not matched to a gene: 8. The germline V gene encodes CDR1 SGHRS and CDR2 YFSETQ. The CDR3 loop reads CASSLLQGVGNEQFF. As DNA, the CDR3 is TGCGCCAGCAGCTTACTACAGGGGGTCGGAAATGAGCAGTTCTTC.

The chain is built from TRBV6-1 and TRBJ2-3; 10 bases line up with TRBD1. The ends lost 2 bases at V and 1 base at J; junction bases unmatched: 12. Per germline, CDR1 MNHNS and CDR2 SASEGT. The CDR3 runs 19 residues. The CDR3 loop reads CASSETNLGTGVRTDTQYF. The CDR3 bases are TGTGCCAGCAGTGAAACCAACCTAGGGACAGGGGTCCGCACAGATACGCAGTATTTT.

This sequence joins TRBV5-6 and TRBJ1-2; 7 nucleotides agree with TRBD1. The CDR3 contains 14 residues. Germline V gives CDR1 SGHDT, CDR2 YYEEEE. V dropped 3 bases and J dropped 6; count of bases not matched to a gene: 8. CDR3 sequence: CASSSWPGGNGYTF. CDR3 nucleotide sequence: TGTGCCAGCAGCTCTTGGCCAGGGGGAAATGGCTACACCTTC. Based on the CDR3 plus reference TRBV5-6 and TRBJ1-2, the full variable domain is DAGVTQSPTHLIKTRGQQVTLRCSPKSGHDTVSWYQQALGQGPQFIFQYYEEEERQRGNFPDRFSGHQFPNYSSELNVNALLLGDSALYLCASSSWPGGNGYTFGSGTRLTVV.

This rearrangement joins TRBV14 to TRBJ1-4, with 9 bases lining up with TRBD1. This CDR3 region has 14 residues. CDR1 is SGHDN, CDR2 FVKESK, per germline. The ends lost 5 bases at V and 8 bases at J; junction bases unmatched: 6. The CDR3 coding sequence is TGTGCCAGCAGCTACGGGACAGGGAACGAAAAACTGTTTTTT. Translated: CASSYGTGNEKLFF.